These 14 T cell receptor beta chains were all obtained from the same sample, sequenced in a study of blood T cell repertoires in COVID-19. The protocol was immunoSEQ multiplex PCR, while the TCRdb copy is restricted to in-frame clones and leaves out a portion. The sample contains some 320,000 clones, around 85% of which appear only once. Sequenced input: peripheral blood. The receptors shown here come from a human donor in a cohort sampled during active COVID-19.

This clone has only one observation. The V gene is TRBV5-5, the J gene TRBJ1-3; D not resolved. Germline V gene lookup returns CDR1 SGHKS and CDR2 YYEKEE (reference sequence). The CDR3 sequence is 15 residues long. The V end lost 0 bases, the J end lost 0 bases, and 7 bases lay between the germline ends. The CDR3 DNA sequence: TGTGCCAGCAGCTTGGGACTGGGCTCTGGAAACACCATATATTTT. Protein product: CASSLGLGSGNTIYF.

This clone appeared a few times. The gene calls are TRBV9 and TRBJ1-1, with 7 nucleotides matching TRBD1. V lost 4 bases and J lost 6; bases outside the gene matches: 12. The CDR3 spans 15 residues. Germline lookup yields CDR1 SGDLS and CDR2 YYNGEE. CDR3 in DNA: TGTGCCAGCAGCCCCTGGACAGGATCGCACGCTGAAGCTTTCTTT. It is translated as CASSPWTGSHAEAFF.

V is TRBV7-8 and J is TRBJ2-7; tentative D call: TRBD2 (5 bases). Germline V gene data show CDR1 as SGHVS and CDR2 as FQNEAQ. V was trimmed by 10 bases and J by 7 bases, leaving 8 bases between them. The CDR3 runs 9 residues. In DNA form, the CDR3 reads TGTGCCAACACGGGGGAGCAGTACTTC. This sequence encodes CANTGEQYF.

V and J are TRBV5-1 and TRBJ1-2, with D unclear. V was trimmed by 2 bases and J by 5 bases, leaving 4 bases between them. The CDR3 has 11 amino acids. CDR1 is SGHRS and CDR2 is YFSETQ in the germline V gene. The CDR3 nucleotides are TGCGCCAGCAGCTTAATATATGGCTACACCTTC. Its protein is CASSLIYGYTF. The full variable domain, in which reference TRBV5-1 and TRBJ1-2 provide the parts outside the CDR3, is KAGVTQTPRYLIKTRGQQVTLSCSPISGHRSVSWYQQTPGQGLQFLFEYFSETQRNKGNFPGRFSGRQFSNSRSEMNVSTLELGDSALYLCASSLIYGYTFGSGTRLTVV.

This chain uses TRBV7-9 with TRBJ2-2, with 7 bases identical to TRBD1. After removal of 0 bases from V and 5 bases from J, the junction contained 12 bases not matched to a gene. Germline CDR1 and CDR2: SEHNR and FQNEAQ (reference sequence). This CDR3 is 18 amino acids long. CDR3 residues: CASSLADFKAGGTGELFF. The CDR3 region has the DNA TGTGCCAGCAGCTTAGCGGACTTTAAGGCAGGGGGAACCGGGGAGCTGTTTTTT.

The chain couples TRBV30 to TRBJ2-1; 9 nucleotides line up with TRBD2. V was clipped by 8 bases and J by 3 bases; unmatched bases: 11. Germline assignment: CDR1 GTSNPN and CDR2 SVGIG (reference sequence). This CDR3 comprises 15 residues. CDR3 coding DNA: TGTGCCGCCAGAGTAGCGGGGGTGATCTACAATGAGCAGTTCTTC. Its translation is CAARVAGVIYNEQFF.

This rearrangement joins TRBV7-7 to TRBJ2-2; D is undetermined. This CDR3 region has 13 residues. Trimming left V 6 bases short and J 5 bases short, with 10 bases between. In germline, CDR1 is SSHAT, CDR2 FNYEAQ (reference sequence). CDR3 coding DNA: TGTGCCAGCAGTCGGGTTTATACCGGGGAGCTGTTTTTT. Amino acids: CASSRVYTGELFF.

V usage is TRBV2 and J usage is TRBJ1-5; D is possibly TRBD1 (5 bases). Germline CDR1 reads SNHLY; CDR2 reads FYNNEI. CDR3 size: 15 residues. With 4 bases removed from V and 3 bases from J, the gap between germline ends came to 13 bases. The CDR3 sequence: CASSAQGLDNQPQHF. DNA of the CDR3: TGTGCCAGCAGTGCCCAGGGTTTGGACAATCAGCCCCAGCATTTT.

The chain combines TRBV10-3 with TRBJ2-1; no clear D. The CDR3 runs 14 residues. Germline V lookup: CDR1 ENHRY, CDR2 SYGVKD. Trimming removed 6 bases from V and 6 bases from J, with 15 bases in between. The CDR3 is CAISPIGFGNEQFF. The CDR3 DNA is TGTGCCATCAGCCCTATCGGGTTCGGCAATGAGCAGTTCTTC.

The CDR3 is CASSVAPGWKDTQYF. CDR3 DNA sequence: TGTGCCAGCAGCGTGGCCCCGGGGTGGAAAGATACGCAGTATTTT. V gene TRBV9 combines with J gene TRBJ2-3; the D gene is possibly TRBD2 (5 bases). V was clipped by 2 bases and J by 5 bases, with 15 bases between them. CDR1 is SGDLS, CDR2 YYNGEE, per germline. The CDR3 is made up of 15 amino acids.

This chain connects TRBV20-1 to TRBJ2-6; D gene uncertain. CDR1 and CDR2 from the germline V gene are DFQATT and SNEGSKA (reference sequence). Trimming took off 3 bases at V and 1 base at J, with 7 bases between the two ends. The CDR3 covers 14 residues. The CDR3 loop is CSASKRSGANVLTF. CDR3 nucleotides: TGCAGTGCTAGTAAGAGGTCTGGGGCCAACGTCCTGACTTTC.

This clone was seen repeatedly, ten times or more. This chain uses TRBV3-1 (or the pseudogene TRBV3-2) with TRBJ1-3; D may be TRBD1 (6 bases). The CDR3 extends over 16 amino acids. Germline lookup yields CDR1 LGHDT and CDR2 YNNKEL (reference sequence). V shed 2 bases and J shed 4 bases, with 15 bases lying between them. This CDR3 reads CASSQIRGGQGNTIYF. CDR3 bases: TGTGCCAGCAGCCAAATCCGCGGGGGGCAAGGAAACACCATATATTTT.

This rearrangement joins TRBV30 to TRBJ1-1, with D possibly TRBD1 on 5 matching bases. Trimming took 1 base from V and 11 from J, leaving 11 bases between them. The CDR3 spans 11 residues. Germline V lookup: CDR1 GTSNPN, CDR2 SVGIG (reference sequence). The CDR3 spells CAWSGGVGAFF. CDR3 coding DNA: TGTGCCTGGAGTGGGGGGGTTGGGGCTTTCTTT.

This chain connects TRBV15 to TRBJ1-1; D is perhaps TRBD1 (5 bases). The ends were cut back, 0 bases at V and 5 bases at J, with 10 bases in the middle. The CDR3 sequence is 14 residues long. Germline CDR1 LNHNV, CDR2 YYDKDF (reference sequence). The CDR3 DNA reads as TGTGCCACCAGCAGAGAGGAGGGGTGGACTGAAGCTTTCTTT. Residues: CATSREEGWTEAFF.